The 21 T cell receptor beta chains below were found in one sample sequenced in a study of cytomegalovirus exposure and HLA in healthy donors. PCR amplification relied on 60 Vbeta primers (plus 13 Jbeta primers). The method was immunoSEQ multiplex PCR; TCRdb's version includes in-frame clones alone and lacks a portion of them. In the table there are around 150,000 clones, about 75% of which are singletons. The specimen sequenced was PBMCs. The receptors derive from a man aged 18 to 30 in good health and CMV-seronegative.

This clone was found a few times. This chain links TRBV21-1 with TRBJ2-7; the table's D call TRBD1 went unverified against the DNA. TRBV21-1 is labeled a pseudogene. The CDR3 consists of 16 residues. The CDR3 sequence is CASSKGCGRDSYEQYF. DNA for the CDR3: TGTGCCAGCAGCAAAGGATGCGGTCGGGACAGCTACGAGCAGTACTTC.

The genes are TRBV18 and TRBJ2-5, with D uncertain. This CDR3 is built from 13 residues. Germline lookup yields CDR1 KGHSH and CDR2 LQKENI. V shed 3 bases and J shed 2 bases, with 7 bases lying between them. The CDR3 DNA reads TGTGCCAGCTCACCGTCGGTACAAGAGACCCAGTACTTC. It is translated as CASSPSVQETQYF.

The CDR3 protein is CASSAHRVDTEAFF. CDR3 nucleotide sequence: TGTGCCAGCAGTGCCCACAGGGTTGACACTGAAGCTTTCTTT. The rearrangement links TRBV25-1 to TRBJ1-1; D might be TRBD1 (6 bases). Trimming took 4 bases from V and 3 from J, leaving 12 bases between them. Looked up from germline, CDR1 is MGHDK and CDR2 is SYGVNS. The CDR3 is made up of 14 amino acids.

There are a few counts of this clone. The chain is built from TRBV27 and TRBJ2-1; 7 positions agree with TRBD2. Germline CDR1 and CDR2: MNHEY and SMNVEV (reference sequence). The CDR3 spans 14 residues. The trim removed 8 bases at V and 0 bases at J, leaving 4 bases unmatched. The CDR3: CASFRDYSYNEQFF. The CDR3 nucleotides read TGTGCCAGCTTTCGGGACTACTCCTACAATGAGCAGTTCTTC.

The chain couples TRBV28 to TRBJ2-5, with 16 bases that match TRBD2. This CDR3 is 16 amino acids long. J was trimmed by 5 bases and V by 5 bases; bases with no gene match: 5. The germline V gene has CDR1 MDHEN and CDR2 SYDVKM. The CDR3, as DNA: TGTGCCAGCAGTATACAGGGACTAGCGGGGGGGGAGACCCAGTACTTC. Its protein product is CASSIQGLAGGETQYF.

The genes are TRBV21-1 and TRBJ2-2; the table gives TRBD2 as D, unverified against the DNA. TRBV21-1 is tagged as a pseudogene. This CDR3 region has 15 residues. The CDR3 DNA sequence: TGTGCCAGCAGCGAACTAGCGGGACACACCGGGGAGCTGTTTTTT. It encodes CASSELAGHTGELFF.

In DNA form, the CDR3 reads TGTGCCAGTATTCCGTCTAACACTGAAGCTTTCTTT. This sequence encodes CASIPSNTEAFF. The chain recombines TRBV6-4 with TRBJ1-1; D unresolved. The CDR3 contains 12 residues. Germline V gene sequence: CDR1 MRHNA, CDR2 SNTAGT. V lost 9 bases and J lost 2, with 10 bases in between.

V is TRBV4-3 and J is TRBJ2-3, with 13 nucleotides matching TRBD2. V gave up 0 bases and J gave up 6 bases; unmatched junction bases: 3. Germline V gives CDR1 LGHNA, CDR2 YSLEER. The CDR3 consists of 16 residues. CDR3 sequence (DNA): TGCGCCAGCAGCCAAGATTGGACTAGCGGGAGTGATACGCAGTATTTT. Protein sequence: CASSQDWTSGSDTQYF.

Concerning this clone: The junction shows a germline mismatch at one end, possibly a read error. The rearrangement joins TRBV30 to TRBJ1-1; 9 bases line up with TRBD1. Germline V gene sequence: CDR1 GTSNPN, CDR2 SVGIG (reference sequence). The CDR3 loop spans 13 amino acids. This chain's CDR3 is CARRTGGPSEAFF. For the CDR3, the DNA is TGTGCCCGGAGAACAGGGGGCCCAAGTGAAGCTTTCTTT.

This clone was recorded a few times. The rearrangement joins TRBV21-1 to TRBJ2-7; TRBD2 was called by the table and not checked on the DNA. TRBV21-1 is a pseudogene segment. CDR3 length: 20 amino acids. The CDR3 nucleotides read TGTGCCAGCAGCAATCTTGGAAGAAGGGAGACTAGCGGGATCTTCTACGAGCAGTACTTC. It specifies CASSNLGRRETSGIFYEQYF.

The rearrangement joins TRBV6-6 to TRBJ2-2; a weak D match, TRBD2 (6 bases). This CDR3 region has 16 residues. Germline V gene lookup returns CDR1 MNHNY and CDR2 SVGAGI (reference sequence). V gave up 7 bases and J gave up 4 bases, with 19 bases separating them. This CDR3 reads CASNYGRWRGTGELFF. The CDR3 region has the DNA TGTGCCAGCAATTATGGGCGGTGGAGGGGCACCGGGGAGCTGTTTTTT.

The rearrangement joins TRBV7-9 to TRBJ2-3; D is unclear. CDR3 length: 13 amino acids. Trimming cost V 5 bases and J 3 bases, with 9 bases left between them. Germline V CDR1 and CDR2: SEHNR, FQNEAQ (reference sequence). CDR3 region: CASSLIVTDTQYF. The CDR3 DNA sequence: TGTGCCAGCAGCCTAATCGTGACAGATACGCAGTATTTT.

This clone was detected only once. This sequence joins TRBV6-1 and TRBJ1-4; a possible D gene is TRBD1 (5 bases). Germline V gene lookup returns CDR1 MNHNS and CDR2 SASEGT. Deletions cut 2 bases from V and 6 bases from J, with 13 bases between. CDR3 length: 15 amino acids. The DNA for the CDR3 is TGTGCCAGCAGTGAACTGAAGGGAGGGGATGAAAAACTGTTTTTT. Protein sequence: CASSELKGGDEKLFF.

This chain links TRBV7-6 with TRBJ2-7, with 10 bases identical to TRBD2. CDR1 SGHVS and CDR2 FNYEAQ come from the germline V gene. V trimming: 5 bases; J trimming: 6 bases; junction bases outside the gene matches: 4. The length of the CDR3 is 13 residues. The chain's CDR3 is CASSKGLASEQYF. In DNA form, the CDR3 reads TGTGCCAGCAGCAAGGGACTAGCGTCCGAGCAGTACTTC.

This clone was observed once. This sequence joins TRBV10-1 and TRBJ2-7; 10 nucleotides align to TRBD1. This CDR3 contains 14 residues. The V segment lost 2 bases and the J segment 4 bases; nucleotides outside the gene matches: 2. The germline CDR1 and CDR2 sequences are WNHNN and SYGVQD (reference sequence). CDR3 nucleotide sequence: TGCGCCAGCAGTGAGGGACAGGGGGGATACGAGCAGTACTTC. Translated: CASSEGQGGYEQYF.

This clone was seen more than once but under ten times. This chain joins TRBV7-9 and TRBJ2-7, with TRBD1 matching over 10 bases. Germline loops: CDR1 SEHNR, CDR2 FQNEAQ (reference sequence). The CDR3 has 12 amino acids. CDR3 region: CSGRGTGDEQYF. As DNA, the CDR3 is TGTTCCGGACGTGGGACAGGGGACGAGCAGTACTTC. Full variable domain (outside the CDR3, taken from reference TRBV7-9 and TRBJ2-7): DTGVSQNPRHKITKRGQNVTFRCDPISEHNRLYWYRQTLGQGPEFLTYFQNEAQLEKSRLLSDRFSAERPKGSFSTLEIQRTEQGDSAMYLCSGRGTGDEQYFGPGTRLTVT.

The gene calls are TRBV7-8 and TRBJ1-2; perhaps TRBD1 as D (5 bases). This CDR3 is built from 16 residues. Germline CDR1 and CDR2: SGHVS and FQNEAQ. Trimming took off 5 bases at V and 5 bases at J, with 21 bases between the two ends. The CDR3, as DNA: TGTGCCAGCAGCCCTAAGACAGACCCGAAGATATATGGCTACACCTTC. Translation gives CASSPKTDPKIYGYTF.

The chain uses TRBV9 and TRBJ2-5, with 9 bases identical to TRBD1. Trimming cost V 0 bases and J 5 bases; bases outside gene matches: 2. Germline lookup yields CDR1 SGDLS and CDR2 YYNGEE. The CDR3 extends over 14 amino acids. In DNA form, the CDR3 reads TGTGCCAGCAGCGTAGGGGACAGGGCGGAGACCCAGTACTTC. It specifies CASSVGDRAETQYF.

This rearrangement joins TRBV6-5 to TRBJ2-1, with 9 bases lining up with TRBD2. The CDR3 sequence is 16 residues long. The germline V gene has CDR1 MNHEY and CDR2 SVGAGI. The ends lost 0 bases at V and 4 bases at J; junction bases unmatched: 4. The CDR3 coding sequence is TGTGCCAGCAGTTACTCGAGACTAGCGGTATACAATGAGCAGTTCTTC. This translates into CASSYSRLAVYNEQFF.

The table lists this clone with a few counts. The chain joins TRBV5-5 to TRBJ2-1; 10 bases align to TRBD2. The CDR3 extends over 15 amino acids. In germline, CDR1 is SGHKS, CDR2 YYEKEE (reference sequence). V gave up 3 bases and J gave up 9 bases; unmatched junction bases: 9. CDR3 sequence: CASSWEPSGSGEQFF. For the CDR3, the DNA is TGTGCCAGCAGCTGGGAGCCTAGCGGGAGTGGTGAGCAGTTCTTC. Full variable domain (rest looked up from reference TRBV5-5 and TRBJ2-1): DAGVTQSPTHLIKTRGQQVTLRCSPISGHKSVSWYQQVLGQGPQFIFQYYEKEERGRGNFPDRFSARQFPNYSSELNVNALLLGDSALYLCASSWEPSGSGEQFFGPGTRLTVL.

This clone has just a few counts. This sequence joins TRBV9 and TRBJ2-3; D not resolved. Germline loops: CDR1 SGDLS, CDR2 YYNGEE. The CDR3 runs 13 residues. The V end lost 0 bases, the J end lost 2 bases, and 4 bases lay between the germline ends. This CDR3 reads CASSVALTDTQYF. The CDR3 coding sequence is TGTGCCAGCAGCGTAGCCCTCACAGATACGCAGTATTTT. Together with reference TRBV9 and TRBJ2-3, the CDR3 gives the full variable domain: DSGVTQTPKHLITATGQRVTLRCSPRSGDLSVYWYQQSLDQGLQFLIQYYNGEERAKGNILERFSAQQFPDLHSELNLSSLELGDSALYFCASSVALTDTQYFGPGTRLTVL.